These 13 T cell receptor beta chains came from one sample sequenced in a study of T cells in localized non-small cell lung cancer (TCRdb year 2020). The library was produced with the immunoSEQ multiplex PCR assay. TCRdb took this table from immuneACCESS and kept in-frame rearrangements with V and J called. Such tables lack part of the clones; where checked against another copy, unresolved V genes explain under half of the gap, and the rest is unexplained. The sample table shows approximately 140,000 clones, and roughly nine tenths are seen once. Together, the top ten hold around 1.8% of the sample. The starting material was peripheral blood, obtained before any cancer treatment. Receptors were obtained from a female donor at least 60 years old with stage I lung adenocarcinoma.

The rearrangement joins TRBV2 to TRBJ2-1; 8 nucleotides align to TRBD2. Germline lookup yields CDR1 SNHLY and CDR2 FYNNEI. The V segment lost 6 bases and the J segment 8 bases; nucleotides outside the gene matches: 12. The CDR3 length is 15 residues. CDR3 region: CASRRGLGGRDEQFF. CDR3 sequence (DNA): TGTGCCAGCAGACGGGGACTAGGGGGTCGCGATGAGCAGTTCTTC.

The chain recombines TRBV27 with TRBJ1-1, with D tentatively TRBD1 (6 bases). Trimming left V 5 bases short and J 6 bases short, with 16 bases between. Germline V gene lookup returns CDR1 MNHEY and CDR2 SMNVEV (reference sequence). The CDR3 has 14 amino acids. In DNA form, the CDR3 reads TGTGCCAGCAGTCGTCAAGGGGGGCGGCCTGAAGCTTTCTTT. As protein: CASSRQGGRPEAFF.

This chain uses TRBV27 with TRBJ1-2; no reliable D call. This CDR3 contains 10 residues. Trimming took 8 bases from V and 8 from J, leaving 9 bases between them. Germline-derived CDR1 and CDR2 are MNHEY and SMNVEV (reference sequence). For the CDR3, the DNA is TGTGCCAGCCACGTGGGCGGCTACACCTTC. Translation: CASHVGGYTF.

The CDR3 region has the DNA TGCGCCAGCAGCTTGGCTGGACTAGCGACCCAAGAGACCCAGTACTTC. Its translation is CASSLAGLATQETQYF. The genes are TRBV5-1 and TRBJ2-5; 9 bases are shared with TRBD2. The CDR3 covers 16 residues. CDR1 SGHRS and CDR2 YFSETQ come from the germline V gene. V was pared by 0 bases and J by 1 base, with 4 bases of the junction left unmatched. Combining the CDR3 with reference TRBV5-1 and TRBJ2-5 gives the whole variable domain KAGVTQTPRYLIKTRGQQVTLSCSPISGHRSVSWYQQTPGQGLQFLFEYFSETQRNKGNFPGRFSGRQFSNSRSEMNVSTLELGDSALYLCASSLAGLATQETQYFGPGTRLLVL.

The CDR3 DNA is TGTGCCAGCAGTTACTCTCCGGTGAACACTGAAGCTTTCTTT. Encoded protein: CASSYSPVNTEAFF. This sequence joins TRBV6-5 and TRBJ1-1; no clear D. The V gene lost 0 bases and the J gene lost 0 bases, with 5 bases spanning the gap. CDR3 length: 14 amino acids. Per the germline V gene, CDR1 is MNHEY and CDR2 is SVGAGI.

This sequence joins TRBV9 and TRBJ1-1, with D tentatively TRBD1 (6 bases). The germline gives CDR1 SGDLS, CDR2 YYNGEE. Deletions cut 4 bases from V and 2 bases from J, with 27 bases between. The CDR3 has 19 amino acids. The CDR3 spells CASSPRGSGREISNTEAFF. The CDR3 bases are TGTGCCAGCAGCCCAAGGGGGTCCGGACGGGAAATATCTAACACTGAAGCTTTCTTT.

CDR3 in amino acids: CASSPLGSGETQYF. In nucleotides, the CDR3 is TGTGCCAGCAGCCCCTTGGGGAGTGGGGAGACCCAGTACTTC. The chain couples TRBV27 to TRBJ2-5; tentatively, D is TRBD2 (5 bases). Per germline, CDR1 MNHEY and CDR2 SMNVEV (reference sequence). V was pared by 6 bases and J by 5 bases, with 16 bases between. This CDR3 contains 14 residues.

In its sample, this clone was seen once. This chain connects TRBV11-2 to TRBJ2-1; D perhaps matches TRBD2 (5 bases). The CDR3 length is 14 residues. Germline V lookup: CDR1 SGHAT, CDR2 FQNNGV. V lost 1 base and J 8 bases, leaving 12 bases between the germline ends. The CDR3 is CASSLATRPHEQFF. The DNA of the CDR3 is TGTGCCAGCAGCTTAGCAACTAGACCCCATGAGCAGTTCTTC. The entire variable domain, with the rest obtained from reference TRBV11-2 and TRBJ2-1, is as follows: EAGVAQSPRYKIIEKRQSVAFWCNPISGHATLYWYQQILGQGPKLLIQFQNNGVVDDSQLPKDRFSAERLKGVDSTLKIQPAKLEDSAVYLCASSLATRPHEQFFGPGTRLTVL.

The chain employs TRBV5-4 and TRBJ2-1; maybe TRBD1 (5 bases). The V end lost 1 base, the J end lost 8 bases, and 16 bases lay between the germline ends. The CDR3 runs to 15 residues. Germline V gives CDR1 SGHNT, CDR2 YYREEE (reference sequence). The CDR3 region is CASSLSSRQPYEQFF. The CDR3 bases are TGTGCCAGCAGCTTGAGCTCCCGACAGCCTTATGAGCAGTTCTTC.

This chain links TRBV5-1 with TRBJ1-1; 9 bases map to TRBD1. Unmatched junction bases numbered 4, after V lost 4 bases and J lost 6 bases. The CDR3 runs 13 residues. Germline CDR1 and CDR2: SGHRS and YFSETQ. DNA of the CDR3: TGCGCCAGCAGCCCGAGACAGGGGGCTGAAGCTTTCTTT. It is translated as CASSPRQGAEAFF. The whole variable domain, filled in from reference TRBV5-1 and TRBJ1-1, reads KAGVTQTPRYLIKTRGQQVTLSCSPISGHRSVSWYQQTPGQGLQFLFEYFSETQRNKGNFPGRFSGRQFSNSRSEMNVSTLELGDSALYLCASSPRQGAEAFFGQGTRLTVV.

For the CDR3, the DNA is TGTGCCAGCAGTTTAACGCAGGGGGATAATCAGCCCCAGCATTTT. Protein sequence: CASSLTQGDNQPQHF. The chain is built from TRBV28 and TRBJ1-5; 7 bases are shared with TRBD1. Germline V gene lookup returns CDR1 MDHEN and CDR2 SYDVKM. This CDR3 is 15 amino acids long. The ends lost 2 bases at V and 4 bases at J; junction bases unmatched: 5. Filled out from reference TRBV28 and TRBJ1-5, the complete variable domain reads DVKVTQSSRYLVKRTGEKVFLECVQDMDHENMFWYRQDPGLGLRLIYFSYDVKMKEKGDIPEGYSVSREKKERFSLILESASTNQTSMYLCASSLTQGDNQPQHFGDGTRLSIL.

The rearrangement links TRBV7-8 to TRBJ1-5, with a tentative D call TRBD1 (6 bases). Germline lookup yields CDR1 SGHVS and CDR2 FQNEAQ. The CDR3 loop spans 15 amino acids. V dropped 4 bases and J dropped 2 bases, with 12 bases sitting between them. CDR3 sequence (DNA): TGTGCCAGCAGCTCCCAGGGGTTGGGCAATCAGCCCCAGCATTTT. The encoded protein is CASSSQGLGNQPQHF.

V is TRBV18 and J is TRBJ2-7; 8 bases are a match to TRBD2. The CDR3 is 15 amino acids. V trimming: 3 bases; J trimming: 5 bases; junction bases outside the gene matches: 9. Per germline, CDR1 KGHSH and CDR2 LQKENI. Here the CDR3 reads CASSPLSGSTHEQYF. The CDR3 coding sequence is TGTGCCAGCTCACCTCTAAGCGGGAGTACCCACGAGCAGTACTTC.